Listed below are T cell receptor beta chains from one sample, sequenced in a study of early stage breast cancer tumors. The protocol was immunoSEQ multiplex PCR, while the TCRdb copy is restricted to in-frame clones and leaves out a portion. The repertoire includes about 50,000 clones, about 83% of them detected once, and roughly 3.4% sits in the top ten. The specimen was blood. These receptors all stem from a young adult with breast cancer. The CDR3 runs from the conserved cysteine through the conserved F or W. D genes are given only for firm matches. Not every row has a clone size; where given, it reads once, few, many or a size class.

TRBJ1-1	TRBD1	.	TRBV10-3	CAISAGQGDMNTEAFF	TGTGCCATCAGTGCGGGACAGGGGGATATGAACACTGAAGCTTTCTTT
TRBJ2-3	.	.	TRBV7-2	CASSPPEADTQYF	TGTGCCAGCAGTCCCCCAGAGGCGGATACGCAGTATTTT
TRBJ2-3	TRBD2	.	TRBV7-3	CASSARLAERTDTQYF	TGTGCCAGCAGCGCCCGACTAGCAGAACGCACAGATACGCAGTATTTT
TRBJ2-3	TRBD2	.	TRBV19	CASTWREAPDTQYF	TGTGCCAGTACATGGCGGGAGGCCCCAGATACGCAGTATTTT
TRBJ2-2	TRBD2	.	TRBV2	CASKGLEDTGELFF	TGTGCCAGCAAAGGACTAGAGGACACCGGGGAGCTGTTTTTT
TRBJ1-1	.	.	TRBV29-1	CSVSPNRVSRNTEAFF	TGCAGCGTTTCGCCAAACAGGGTTTCAAGGAACACTGAAGCTTTCTTT
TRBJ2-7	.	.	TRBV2	CASSDGGSAARSYEQYF	TGTGCCAGCAGTGATGGGGGGTCGGCTGCTAGATCCTACGAGCAGTACTTC
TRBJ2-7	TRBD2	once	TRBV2	CASSRLAWEQYF	TGTGCCAGCAGTCGACTAGCATGGGAGCAGTACTTC
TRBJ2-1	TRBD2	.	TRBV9	CASSESSGRAGNEQFF	TGTGCCAGCAGCGAGTCTAGCGGGAGGGCCGGTAATGAGCAGTTCTTC
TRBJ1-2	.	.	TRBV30	CAWGTNYGYTF	TGTGCCTGGGGGACGAACTATGGCTACACCTTC
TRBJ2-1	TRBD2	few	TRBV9	CASSVVGGSSYNEQFF	TGTGCCAGCAGCGTAGTTGGCGGGAGCTCCTACAATGAGCAGTTCTTC
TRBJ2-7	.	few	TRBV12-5	CASGSRYGTTHTYEQYF	TGTGCTAGTGGTTCCAGATACGGGACAACCCATACCTACGAGCAGTACTTC
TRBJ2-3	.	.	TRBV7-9	CASSQSGLYTQYF	TGTGCCAGCAGCCAATCGGGACTTTATACGCAGTATTTT
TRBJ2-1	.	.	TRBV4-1	CASSQDRWELRGNEQFF	TGCGCCAGCAGCCAAGATAGGTGGGAGCTCAGGGGTAATGAGCAGTTCTTC
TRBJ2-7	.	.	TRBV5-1	CASSLGQPRYEQYF	TGCGCCAGCAGCTTGGGACAGCCCCGCTACGAGCAGTACTTC
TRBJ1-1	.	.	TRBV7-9	CASSPGITGGWSNEAFF	TGTGCCAGCAGCCCAGGTATTACTGGGGGCTGGTCGAATGAAGCTTTCTTT
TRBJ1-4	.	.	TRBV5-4	CASSLGGEANEKLFF	TGTGCCAGCAGCTTGGGAGGGGAGGCTAATGAAAAACTGTTTTTT
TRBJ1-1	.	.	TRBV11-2	CASSPWRTMNTEAFF	TGTGCCAGCAGCCCGTGGCGGACCATGAACACTGAAGCTTTCTTT
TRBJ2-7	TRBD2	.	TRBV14	CASRDSGSGYEQYF	TGTGCCAGCAGAGATAGCGGGAGCGGCTACGAGCAGTACTTC
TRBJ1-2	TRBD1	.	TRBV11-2	CASSWDRGSEGYTF	TGTGCCAGCAGCTGGGACAGGGGGAGTGAAGGCTACACCTTC